This is a list of T cell receptor beta chains from one sample in a study of vaccination and CD4 T cells after COVID-19. TCRdb re-called the PCR reads with MiXCR, one entry per CDR3 protein. The data contain roughly 15,000 distinct CDR3 sequences, around 40% of them singletons. The antigens of these receptors remain unknown. Sample: CD4+ T cells from blood, cultured in vitro. Every receptor here comes from a human donor who had recovered from COVID-19. The CDR3 runs from the conserved cysteine through the conserved F or W. The D gene is left open where the match is weak. The size field is filled for only some rows; it gives once, few, many or a size class.

NA,TRBV20-1,NA,TRBJ2-3,CSAQPADTQYF,TGCAGTGCGCAGCCGGCAGATACGCAGTATTTT
TRBD1,TRBV7-8,NA,TRBJ1-2,CASSKDSGGLNYGYTF,TGTGCCAGCAGCAAGGATTCAGGGGGGCTTAACTATGGCTACACCTTC
TRBD1,TRBV6-4,NA,TRBJ2-6,CASSRGPVTGANVLTF,TGTGCCAGCAGCAGGGGGCCGGTAACTGGGGCCAACGTCCTGACTTTC
NA,TRBV6-5,few,TRBJ2-7,CASSYRAPSSYEQYF,TGTGCCAGCAGTTACAGGGCCCCGAGCTCCTACGAGCAGTACTTC
NA,TRBV7-2,NA,TRBJ2-1,CASSLGVVGEQFF,TGTGCCAGCAGCTTAGGGGTCGTGGGTGAGCAGTTCTTC
NA,TRBV19,few,TRBJ2-5,CASSKGETQYF,TGTGCCAGTAGTAAGGGGGAGACCCAGTACTTC
NA,TRBV2,NA,TRBJ1-4,CASRGRSGEKLFF,TGTGCCAGCAGGGGGCGCTCGGGGGAAAAACTGTTTTTT
NA,TRBV20-1,few,TRBJ2-1,CSAERASGNEQFF,TGCAGTGCAGAACGGGCCTCTGGGAATGAGCAGTTCTTC
NA,TRBV24-1,NA,TRBJ2-1,CATSDLRETREQFF,TGTGCCACCAGTGATTTGCGGGAGACGCGTGAGCAGTTCTTC
TRBD1,TRBV20-1,few,TRBJ2-7,CSARSDRGLEQYF,TGCAGTGCTAGATCGGACAGGGGGCTCGAGCAGTACTTC
NA,TRBV5-1,few,TRBJ2-2,CASSLVGAGELFF,TGCGCCAGCAGCTTGGTGGGGGCCGGGGAGCTGTTTTTT
TRBD2,TRBV15,NA,TRBJ2-1,CATSRDLAGIDNEQFF,TGTGCCACCAGCAGAGATTTAGCGGGGATAGACAATGAGCAGTTCTTC
NA,TRBV7-9,NA,TRBJ2-1,CASSLGASPHNEQFF,TGTGCCAGCAGCTTAGGGGCTAGCCCACACAATGAGCAGTTCTTC
NA,TRBV11-2,NA,TRBJ1-6,CASSLDTSRGYNSPLHF,TGTGCCAGCAGCTTAGATACCTCACGAGGGTATAATTCACCCCTCCACTTT
TRBD2,TRBV12-3/TRBV12-4,NA,TRBJ2-5,CASSLSGGETQYF,TGTGCCAGCAGTTTATCGGGGGGAGAGACCCAGTACTTC
TRBD2,TRBV7-3,few,TRBJ2-7,CASRPAGGSYEQYF,TGTGCCAGCAGGCCAGCGGGAGGCTCCTACGAGCAGTACTTC
NA,TRBV10-3,once,TRBJ1-3,CAITRGVGNTIYF,TGTGCCATCACCCGGGGTGTTGGAAACACCATATATTTT
NA,TRBV20-1,few,TRBJ1-6,CSATTSGIINSPLHF,TGCAGTGCCACCACCTCGGGGATAATTAATTCACCCCTCCACTTT
NA,TRBV5-4,NA,TRBJ2-7,CASSSDWGRGYEQYF,TGTGCCAGCAGCTCGGACTGGGGTCGAGGGTACGAGCAGTACTTC
TRBD1,TRBV20-1,NA,TRBJ2-1,CSASPGQGGNEQFF,TGCAGTGCTAGCCCGGGACAGGGTGGCAATGAGCAGTTCTTC
NA,TRBV7-9,few,TRBJ2-5,CASSLSEQETQYF,TGTGCCAGCAGCTTAAGCGAACAAGAGACCCAGTACTTC